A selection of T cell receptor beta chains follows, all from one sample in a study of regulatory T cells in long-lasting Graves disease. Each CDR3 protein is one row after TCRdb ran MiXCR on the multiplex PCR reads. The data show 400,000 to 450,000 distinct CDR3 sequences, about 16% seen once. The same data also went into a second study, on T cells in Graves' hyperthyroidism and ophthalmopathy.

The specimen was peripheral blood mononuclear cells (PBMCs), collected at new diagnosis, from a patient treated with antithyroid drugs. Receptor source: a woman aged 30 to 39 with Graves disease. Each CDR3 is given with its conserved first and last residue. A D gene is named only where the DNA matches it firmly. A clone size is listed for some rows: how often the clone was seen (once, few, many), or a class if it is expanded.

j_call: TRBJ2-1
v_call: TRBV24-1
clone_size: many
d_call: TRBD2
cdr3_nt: TGTGCCACCAGTGATTTGATGGCGGGAGCATATGAGCAGTTCTTC
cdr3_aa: CATSDLMAGAYEQFF

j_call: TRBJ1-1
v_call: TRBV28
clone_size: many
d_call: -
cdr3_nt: TGTGCCAGCAGTTTATATGGACTCTCGGTGAACACTGAAGCTTTCTTT
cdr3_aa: CASSLYGLSVNTEAFF

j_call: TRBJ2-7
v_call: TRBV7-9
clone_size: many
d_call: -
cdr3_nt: TGTGCCAGCAGCCAAAAAGCGGGTGCCGCCTACGAGCAGTACTTC
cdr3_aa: CASSQKAGAAYEQYF

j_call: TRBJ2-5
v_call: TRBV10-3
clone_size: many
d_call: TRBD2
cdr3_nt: TGTGCCATCAGTGAGAGGGCGGGAGGGTCAGAGACCCAGTACTTC
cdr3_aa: CAISERAGGSETQYF

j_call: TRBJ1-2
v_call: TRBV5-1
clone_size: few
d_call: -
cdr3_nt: TGCGCCAGCAGCTTTGAAGGAGCTAACTATGGCTACACCTTC
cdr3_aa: CASSFEGANYGYTF

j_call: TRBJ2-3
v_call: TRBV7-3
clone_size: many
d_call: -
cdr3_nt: TGTGCCAGCAAGACATTCAGGAGCTCAGATACGCAGTATTTT
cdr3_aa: CASKTFRSSDTQYF

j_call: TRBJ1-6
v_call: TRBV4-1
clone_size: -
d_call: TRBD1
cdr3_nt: TGCGCCAGCAGCCGGTATCCGGGACAGGTAAAACGGGCCGACGATTCACCCCTCCACTTT
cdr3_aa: CASSRYPGQVKRADDSPLHF

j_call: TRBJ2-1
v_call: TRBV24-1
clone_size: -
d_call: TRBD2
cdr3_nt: TGTGCCACCAGTGATTTGAGACTAGCCAATCCCAATGAGCAGTTCTTC
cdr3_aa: CATSDLRLANPNEQFF

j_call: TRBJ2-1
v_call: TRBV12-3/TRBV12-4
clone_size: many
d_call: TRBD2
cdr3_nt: TGTGCCAGCAGTTTTAGCGGGAGTGTTAAAGATGAGCAGTTCTTC
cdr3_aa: CASSFSGSVKDEQFF

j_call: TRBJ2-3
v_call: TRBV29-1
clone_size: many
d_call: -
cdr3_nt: TGCAGCGCTGAACGTGGGCGGACTAGCACAGATACGCAGTATTTT
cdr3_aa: CSAERGRTSTDTQYF

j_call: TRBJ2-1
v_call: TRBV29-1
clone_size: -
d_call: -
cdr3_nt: TGCAGCGTTCAGAGCGGGCCTTACAATGAGCAGTTCTTC
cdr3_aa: CSVQSGPYNEQFF

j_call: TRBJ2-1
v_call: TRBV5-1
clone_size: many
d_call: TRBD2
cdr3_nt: TGCGCCAGCAGCTCGGGACTAGCCCCTCCCTCAAAGCAGTTCTTC
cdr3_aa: CASSSGLAPPSKQFF

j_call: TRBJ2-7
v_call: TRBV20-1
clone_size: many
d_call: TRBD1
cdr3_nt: TGCAGTGCTGAACCGGGACAGGGGGCGCACTACGAGCAGTACTTC
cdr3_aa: CSAEPGQGAHYEQYF

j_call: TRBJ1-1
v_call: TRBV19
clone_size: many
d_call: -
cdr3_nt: TGTGCCAGTAGTATGCGTTCAGGTTGGGGCACTGAAGCTTTCTTT
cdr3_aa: CASSMRSGWGTEAFF

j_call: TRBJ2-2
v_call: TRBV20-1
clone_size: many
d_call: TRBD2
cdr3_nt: TGCAGTTGTGCGGGACTAGGTCCCACCGGGGAGCTGTTTTTT
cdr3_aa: CSCAGLGPTGELFF

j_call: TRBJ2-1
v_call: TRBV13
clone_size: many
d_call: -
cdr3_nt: TGTGCCAGCAGCCCCAACCCCCCCAGCCACCCGGGCAATGAGCAGTTCTTC
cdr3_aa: CASSPNPPSHPGNEQFF

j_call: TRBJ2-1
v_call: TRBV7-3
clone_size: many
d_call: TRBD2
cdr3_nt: TGTGCCAGCAGCTTAAACCCAGGACTAGCGGGAGAATACAATGAGCAGTTCTTC
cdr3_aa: CASSLNPGLAGEYNEQFF

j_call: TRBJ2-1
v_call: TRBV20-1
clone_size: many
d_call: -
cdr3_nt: TGCAGTGCGCCGACTAGGGTCTCCTACAATGAGCAGTTCTTC
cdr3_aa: CSAPTRVSYNEQFF

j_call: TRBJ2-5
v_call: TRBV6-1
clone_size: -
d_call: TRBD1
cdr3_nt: TGTGCCAGCAGCTCCCGGGAGCCCGACAGGGGGATCCCTCAAGAGACCCAGTACTTC
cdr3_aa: CASSSREPDRGIPQETQYF

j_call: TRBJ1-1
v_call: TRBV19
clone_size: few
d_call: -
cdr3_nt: TGTGCCAGTAGTATTGGGACCACTGAAGCTTTCTTT
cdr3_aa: CASSIGTTEAFF

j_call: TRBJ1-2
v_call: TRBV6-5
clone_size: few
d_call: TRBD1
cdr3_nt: TGTGCCAGCAGTTACTCGATAGGGACAGCTCCTTACGGCTACACCTTC
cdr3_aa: CASSYSIGTAPYGYTF

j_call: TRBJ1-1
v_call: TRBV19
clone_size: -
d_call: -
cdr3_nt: TGTGCCAGTAGTATGTTGGACACTGAAGCTTTCTTT
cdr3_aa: CASSMLDTEAFF

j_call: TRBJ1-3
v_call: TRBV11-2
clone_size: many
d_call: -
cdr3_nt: TGTGCTACCCGGTTGGGAAACACCATATATTTT
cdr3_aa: CATRLGNTIYF

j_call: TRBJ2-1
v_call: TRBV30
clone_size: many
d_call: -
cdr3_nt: TGTGCCTGGAGCAGGGTTCGGCAGTTCTTC
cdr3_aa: CAWSRVRQFF

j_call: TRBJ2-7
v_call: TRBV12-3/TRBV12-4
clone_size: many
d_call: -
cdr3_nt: TGTGCCAGCGCGGCGGACCCGACCTCCTACGAGCAGTACTTC
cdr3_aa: CASAADPTSYEQYF